This T cell receptor beta chain was profiled in a study of shared clonotypes between healthy human individuals. The overall study: Per donor, three plates held CD4 naive cells, three held CD4 memory, two held CD8 naive and one held CD8 memory. Whole-study findings and limits: Rarefaction demonstrated incomplete sorted-subset sequencing despite large depth.

Naive CD8 cells were CD45RO-negative, positively selected for CCR7, excluding terminally differentiated effector memory CD45RA+ cells. The donors, all of them Caucasian adults, lived in Nashville, Tennessee. As concerns this clone: Its specificity is not known.

Each sorted subset replicate got 200 ng genomic DNA, about 33,000 genomes. TCRdb keeps only in-frame clones here, not all; method: immunoSEQ multiplex PCR. The sample yields hundreds of thousands of clones, nearly 95% seen once. This CDR3 is 14 amino acids long. Looked up from germline, CDR1 is MNHNS and CDR2 is SASEGT. V was pared by 6 bases and J by 2 bases, with 11 bases between. The receptor was isolated from a man aged 25-45 years in good health. Sequenced input: naive CD8+ T cells sorted from blood. The gene calls are TRBV6-1 and TRBJ1-5, with D tentatively TRBD1 (6 bases). As DNA, the CDR3 is TGTGCCAGCAGCACTCCAGGGGGCAATCAGCCCCAGCATTTT. Residues: CASSTPGGNQPQHF.